These 8 T cell receptor beta chains share one sample of origin, sequenced in a study of T cells in localized non-small cell lung cancer. Generated by immunoSEQ multiplex PCR, the TCRdb table keeps only in-frame clones and is missing some. The table records roughly 29,000 clones, 84% of them present only once. The sample consisted of peripheral blood mononuclear cells, taken before any cancer treatment. These TCRs come from a man aged 35 to 70 with stage III lung adenocarcinoma.

The chain carries TRBV15 and TRBJ1-2; D unresolved. V was cut by 3 bases and J by 5 bases, with 10 bases left in between. Looked up from germline, CDR1 is LNHNV and CDR2 is YYDKDF (reference sequence). The CDR3 contains 13 residues. The CDR3 loop reads CATSRDGRYGYTF. In DNA form, the CDR3 reads TGTGCCACCAGCAGGGACGGAAGATATGGCTACACCTTC.

The chain combines TRBV28 with TRBJ1-2; D uncertain. CDR3 length: 14 amino acids. The ends were cut back, 2 bases at V and 4 bases at J, with 11 bases in the middle. Germline V gene data show CDR1 as MDHEN and CDR2 as SYDVKM. CDR3 loop: CASSLGSSSYGYTF. CDR3 nucleotides: TGTGCCAGCAGTTTAGGATCTTCTTCCTATGGCTACACCTTC.

This chain joins TRBV5-1 and TRBJ2-5, with D unclear. The V end lost 3 bases, the J end lost 5 bases, and 14 bases lay between the germline ends. There are 14 residues in the CDR3. CDR1 is SGHRS and CDR2 is YFSETQ in the germline V gene. CDR3 sequence reads: CASSSQLVRETQYF. CDR3 sequence (DNA): TGCGCCAGCAGCTCCCAGCTGGTCCGGGAGACCCAGTACTTC. The whole variable domain, filled in from reference TRBV5-1 and TRBJ2-5, reads KAGVTQTPRYLIKTRGQQVTLSCSPISGHRSVSWYQQTPGQGLQFLFEYFSETQRNKGNFPGRFSGRQFSNSRSEMNVSTLELGDSALYLCASSSQLVRETQYFGPGTRLLVL.

This clone has a handful of counts. The chain employs TRBV5-1 and TRBJ2-5; 7 positions match TRBD1. This CDR3 has 14 amino acids. Per the germline V gene, CDR1 is SGHRS and CDR2 is YFSETQ. Trimming cost V 4 bases and J 2 bases; bases outside gene matches: 5. DNA for the CDR3: TGCGCCAGCAGCATCGGGACAGTTCAAGAGACCCAGTACTTC. Residues: CASSIGTVQETQYF. Combining the CDR3 with reference TRBV5-1 and TRBJ2-5 gives the whole variable domain KAGVTQTPRYLIKTRGQQVTLSCSPISGHRSVSWYQQTPGQGLQFLFEYFSETQRNKGNFPGRFSGRQFSNSRSEMNVSTLELGDSALYLCASSIGTVQETQYFGPGTRLLVL.

The chain joins TRBV2 to TRBJ1-1; the D gene is possibly TRBD1 (6 bases). V shed 4 bases and J shed 8 bases, with 11 bases lying between them. The V gene's germline CDR1 is SNHLY and CDR2 FYNNEI. This CDR3 contains 12 residues. CDR3 region: CASSATDREAFF. CDR3 sequence (DNA): TGTGCCAGCAGTGCTACCGACAGGGAAGCTTTCTTT.

The chain uses TRBV6-6 and TRBJ1-6; the D is unclear. The germline V gene has CDR1 MNHNY and CDR2 SVGAGI (reference sequence). V was cut by 2 bases and J by 6 bases, with 14 bases left in between. The CDR3 totals 16 residues. CDR3 DNA sequence: TGTGCCAGCAGTTACCGAACGGAGCTACCTAATTCACCCCTCCACTTT. This sequence encodes CASSYRTELPNSPLHF.

The chain carries TRBV9 and TRBJ1-4; a possible D gene is TRBD1 (5 bases). The CDR3 is 14 amino acids. Germline V gene data show CDR1 as SGDLS and CDR2 as YYNGEE. Trimming stripped 4 bases from V and 8 bases from J, with 15 bases between. DNA of the CDR3: TGTGCCAGCAGCTTTGGACAATCTTCGGAAAAACTGTTTTTT. It is translated as CASSFGQSSEKLFF.

In its sample, this clone was seen a few times. The rearrangement joins TRBV9 to TRBJ1-5; the D is unclear. Trimming shortened V by 4 bases and J by 3 bases, and 14 bases separated the two germline ends. From germline, CDR1 is SGDLS and CDR2 YYNGEE. The CDR3 spans 15 residues. The CDR3 coding sequence is TGTGCCAGCAGCAAACGCGGCGGAGCCAATCAGCCCCAGCATTTT. Protein product: CASSKRGGANQPQHF.